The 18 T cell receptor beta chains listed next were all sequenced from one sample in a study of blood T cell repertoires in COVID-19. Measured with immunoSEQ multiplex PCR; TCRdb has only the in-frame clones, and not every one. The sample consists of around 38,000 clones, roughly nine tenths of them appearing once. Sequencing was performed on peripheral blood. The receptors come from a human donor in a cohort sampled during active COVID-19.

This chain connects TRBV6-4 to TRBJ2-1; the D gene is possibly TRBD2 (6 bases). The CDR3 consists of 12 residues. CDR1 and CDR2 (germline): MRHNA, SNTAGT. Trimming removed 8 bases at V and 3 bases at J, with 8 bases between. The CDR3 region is CASLAFYNEQFF. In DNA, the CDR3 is TGTGCCAGCCTAGCGTTCTACAATGAGCAGTTCTTC.

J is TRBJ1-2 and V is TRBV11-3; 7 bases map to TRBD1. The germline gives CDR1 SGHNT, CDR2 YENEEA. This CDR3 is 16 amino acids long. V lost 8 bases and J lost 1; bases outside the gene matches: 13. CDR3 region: CASDPNRAGGNYGYTF. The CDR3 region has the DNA TGTGCCAGCGACCCCAACCGGGCAGGGGGTAACTATGGCTACACCTTC.

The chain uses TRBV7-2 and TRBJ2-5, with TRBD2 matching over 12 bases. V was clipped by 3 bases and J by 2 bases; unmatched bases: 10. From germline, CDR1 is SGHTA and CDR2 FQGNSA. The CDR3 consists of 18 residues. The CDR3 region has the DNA TGTGCCAGCAGCTTCCGAGCGACTAGCGGGGGCCCTCAAGAGACCCAGTACTTC. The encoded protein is CASSFRATSGGPQETQYF.

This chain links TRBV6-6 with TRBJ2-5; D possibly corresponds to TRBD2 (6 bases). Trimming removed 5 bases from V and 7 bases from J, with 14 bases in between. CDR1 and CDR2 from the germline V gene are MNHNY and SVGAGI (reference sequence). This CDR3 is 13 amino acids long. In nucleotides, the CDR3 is TGTGCCAGCAGTCCGACTAGTTTGGGGACCCAGTACTTC. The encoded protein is CASSPTSLGTQYF.

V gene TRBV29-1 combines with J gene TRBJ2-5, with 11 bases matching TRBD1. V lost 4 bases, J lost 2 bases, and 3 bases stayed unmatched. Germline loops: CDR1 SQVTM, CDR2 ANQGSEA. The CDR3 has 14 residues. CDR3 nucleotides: TGCAGCGTTGCTGGGACAGGGGGGCAAGAGACCCAGTACTTC. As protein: CSVAGTGGQETQYF.

As DNA, the CDR3 is TGTGCCAGCAGCTTAGCCTCAGGCAATGAGCAGTTCTTC. Protein: CASSLASGNEQFF. The chain links TRBV7-9 to TRBJ2-1; D gene uncertain. The CDR3 runs 13 residues. Germline loops: CDR1 SEHNR, CDR2 FQNEAQ (reference sequence). The V gene lost 0 bases and the J gene lost 6 bases, with 6 bases spanning the gap.

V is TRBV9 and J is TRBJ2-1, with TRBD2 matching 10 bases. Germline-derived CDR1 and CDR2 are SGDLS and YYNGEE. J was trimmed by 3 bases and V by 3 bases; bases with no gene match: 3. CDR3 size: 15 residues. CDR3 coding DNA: TGTGCCAGCAGCGCTCCTAGCGGGGGCTACAATGAGCAGTTCTTC. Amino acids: CASSAPSGGYNEQFF.

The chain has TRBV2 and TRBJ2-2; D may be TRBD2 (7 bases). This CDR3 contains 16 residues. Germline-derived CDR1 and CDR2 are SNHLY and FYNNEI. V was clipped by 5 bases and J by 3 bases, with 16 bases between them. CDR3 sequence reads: CASSLERGGYTGELFF. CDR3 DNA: TGTGCCAGCAGTTTGGAGAGGGGGGGCTACACCGGGGAGCTGTTTTTT.

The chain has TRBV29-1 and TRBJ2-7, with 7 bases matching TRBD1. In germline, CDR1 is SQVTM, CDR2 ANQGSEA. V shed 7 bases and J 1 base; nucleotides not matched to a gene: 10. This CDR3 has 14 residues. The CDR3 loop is CSAGIQGKSYEQYF. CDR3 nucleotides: TGCAGCGCGGGCATACAGGGGAAATCCTACGAGCAGTACTTC.

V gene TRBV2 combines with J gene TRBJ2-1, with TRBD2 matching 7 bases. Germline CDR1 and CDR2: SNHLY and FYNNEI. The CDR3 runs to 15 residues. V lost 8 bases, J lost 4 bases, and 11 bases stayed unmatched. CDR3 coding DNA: TGTGCCAGCGCACGACCCGGGACTACGTACAATGAGCAGTTCTTC. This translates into CASARPGTTYNEQFF.

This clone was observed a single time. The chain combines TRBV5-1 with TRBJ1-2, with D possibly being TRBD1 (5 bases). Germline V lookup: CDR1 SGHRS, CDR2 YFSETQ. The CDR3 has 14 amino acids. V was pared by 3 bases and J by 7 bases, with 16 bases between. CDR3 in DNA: TGCGCCAGCAGCTCCTCCGCGAGGACAAGTGGCTACACCTTC. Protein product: CASSSSARTSGYTF.

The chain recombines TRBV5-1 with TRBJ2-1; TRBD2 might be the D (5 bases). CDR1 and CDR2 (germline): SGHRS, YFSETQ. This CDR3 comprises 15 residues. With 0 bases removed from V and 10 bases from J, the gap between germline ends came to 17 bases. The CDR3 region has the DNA TGCGCCAGCAGCTTGGTTACGGGATCCGAGGGCGAGCAGTTCTTC. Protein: CASSLVTGSEGEQFF.

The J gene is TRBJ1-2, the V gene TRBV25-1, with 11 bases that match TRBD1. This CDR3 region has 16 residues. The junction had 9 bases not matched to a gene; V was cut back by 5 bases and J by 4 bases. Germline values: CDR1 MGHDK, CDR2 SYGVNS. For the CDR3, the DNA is TGTGCCAGCAGTCCCCGGTGGGACAGGGGGGGCTATGGCTACACCTTC. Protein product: CASSPRWDRGGYGYTF.

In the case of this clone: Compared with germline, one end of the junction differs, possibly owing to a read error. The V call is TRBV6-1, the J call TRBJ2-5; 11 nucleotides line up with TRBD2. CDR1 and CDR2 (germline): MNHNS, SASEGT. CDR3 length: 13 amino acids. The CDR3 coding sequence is TGTGCCAGCAGTGAGAGGAATAGCGGGGGGGAAAACTTC. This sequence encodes CASSERNSGGENF.

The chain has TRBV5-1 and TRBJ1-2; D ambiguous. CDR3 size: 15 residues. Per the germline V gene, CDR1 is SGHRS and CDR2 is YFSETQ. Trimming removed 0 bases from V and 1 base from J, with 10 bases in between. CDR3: CASSLGHGGNYGYTF. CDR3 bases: TGCGCCAGCAGCTTGGGGCATGGAGGTAACTATGGCTACACCTTC.

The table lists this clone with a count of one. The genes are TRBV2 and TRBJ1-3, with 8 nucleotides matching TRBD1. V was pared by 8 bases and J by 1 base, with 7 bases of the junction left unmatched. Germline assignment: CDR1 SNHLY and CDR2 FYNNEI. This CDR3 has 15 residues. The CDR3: CASRPTGASGNTIYF. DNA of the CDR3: TGTGCCAGCCGACCGACAGGGGCGTCTGGAAACACCATATATTTT. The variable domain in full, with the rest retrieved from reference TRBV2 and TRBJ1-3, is EPEVTQTPSHQVTQMGQEVILRCVPISNHLYFYWYRQILGQKVEFLVSFYNNEISEKSEIFDDQFSVERPDGSNFTLKIRSTKLEDSAMYFCASRPTGASGNTIYFGEGSWLTVV.

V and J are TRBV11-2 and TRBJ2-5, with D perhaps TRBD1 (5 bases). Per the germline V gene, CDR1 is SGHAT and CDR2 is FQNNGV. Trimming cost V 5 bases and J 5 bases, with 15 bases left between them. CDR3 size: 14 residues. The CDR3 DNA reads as TGTGCCAGCAGCCCCACAGGTCCGTCGGAGACCCAGTACTTC. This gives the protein CASSPTGPSETQYF.

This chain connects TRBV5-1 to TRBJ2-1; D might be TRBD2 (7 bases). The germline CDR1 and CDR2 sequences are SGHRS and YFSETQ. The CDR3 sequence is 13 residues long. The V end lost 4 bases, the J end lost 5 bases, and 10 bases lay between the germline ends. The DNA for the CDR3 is TGCGCCAGCAGCCGAGGGGGGGACAATGAGCAGTTCTTC. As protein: CASSRGGDNEQFF.